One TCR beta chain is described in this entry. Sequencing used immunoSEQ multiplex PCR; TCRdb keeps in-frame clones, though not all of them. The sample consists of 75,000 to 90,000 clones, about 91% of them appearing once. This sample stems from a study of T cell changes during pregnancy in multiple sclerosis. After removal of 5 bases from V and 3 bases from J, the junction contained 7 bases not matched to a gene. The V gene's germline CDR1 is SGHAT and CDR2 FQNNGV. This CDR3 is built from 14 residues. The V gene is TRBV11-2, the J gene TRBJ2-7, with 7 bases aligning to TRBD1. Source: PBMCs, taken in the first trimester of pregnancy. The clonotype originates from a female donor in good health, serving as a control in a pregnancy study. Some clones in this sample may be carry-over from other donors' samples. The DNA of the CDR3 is TGTGCCAGCAGCCCACCGGGACAGTTCTACGAGCAGTACTTC. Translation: CASSPPGQFYEQYF. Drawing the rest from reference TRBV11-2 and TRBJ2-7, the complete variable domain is EAGVAQSPRYKIIEKRQSVAFWCNPISGHATLYWYQQILGQGPKLLIQFQNNGVVDDSQLPKDRFSAERLKGVDSTLKIQPAKLEDSAVYLCASSPPGQFYEQYFGPGTRLTVT.